Shown below are 10 T cell receptor beta chains from a single sample sequenced in a study of T cells in Graves' hyperthyroidism and ophthalmopathy. TCR beta CDR3 regions were amplified from RNA transcripts. Primed by the HTBI set, a first-round RT-PCR was run on the TCR CDR3. TCRdb re-analysed the multiplex PCR reads in MiXCR, keeping a single row per CDR3 protein. The sample comprises fewer than 750,000 distinct CDR3 sequences, roughly 15% of which are singletons, and around 4.5% rests with the top ten. The sequencing sample was made of blood. The receptors shown here come from a woman aged 40 to 50 with Graves' ophthalmopathy.

This clonotype was seen many times. The chain couples TRBV28 to TRBJ2-2, with TRBD2 matching over 10 bases. The CDR3 sequence is 20 residues long. Losses at the gene ends were 6 bases for V and 6 bases for J; bases not matched to a gene: 22. From germline, CDR1 is MDHEN and CDR2 SYDVKM. The CDR3 DNA is TGTGCCAGCAGGAGAAAGCGGCGACGGGGCCTAGCGGGAGCTCCCGGGGAGCTGTTTTTT. Translated: CASRRKRRRGLAGAPGELFF. The variable domain in full, completed from reference TRBV28 and TRBJ2-2, reads DVKVTQSSRYLVKRTGEKVFLECVQDMDHENMFWYRQDPGLGLRLIYFSYDVKMKEKGDIPEGYSVSREKKERFSLILESASTNQTSMYLCASRRKRRRGLAGAPGELFFGEGSRLTVL.

This clonotype showed up many times. The chain uses TRBV7-2 and TRBJ2-7; the match to TRBD1 covers 7 bases. Per the germline V gene, CDR1 is SGHTA and CDR2 is FQGNSA. The CDR3 loop spans 15 amino acids. V lost 0 bases and J lost 7; bases outside the gene matches: 9. The CDR3 DNA is TGTGCCAGCAGCTTAGCGGGAGACAGGGCGAGGGAGCAGTACTTC. Protein product: CASSLAGDRAREQYF. Looking up the rest from reference TRBV7-2 and TRBJ2-7 gives the full variable domain: GAGVSQSPSNKVTEKGKDVELRCDPISGHTALYWYRQSLGQGLEFLIYFQGNSAPDKSGLPSDRFSAERTGGSVSTLTIQRTQQEDSAVYLCASSLAGDRAREQYFGPGTRLTVT.

This clonotype has only a few counts. The gene calls are TRBV11-2 and TRBJ2-2, with 13 bases lining up with TRBD2. This CDR3 is built from 19 residues. V was clipped by 1 base and J by 1 base; unmatched bases: 6. Germline CDR1 SGHAT, CDR2 FQNNGV. This CDR3 reads CASSLVGLAGVKNTGELFF. Written as DNA, the CDR3 is TGTGCCAGCAGCTTAGTAGGACTAGCGGGAGTTAAGAACACCGGGGAGCTGTTTTTT. Filled out from reference TRBV11-2 and TRBJ2-2, the complete variable domain reads EAGVAQSPRYKIIEKRQSVAFWCNPISGHATLYWYQQILGQGPKLLIQFQNNGVVDDSQLPKDRFSAERLKGVDSTLKIQPAKLEDSAVYLCASSLVGLAGVKNTGELFFGEGSRLTVL.

This clonotype was seen many times. The DNA for the CDR3 is TGTGCCACCAGCAGCTCCGGGACAGGGGTCTCACCCCTCCACTTT. The encoded protein is CATSSSGTGVSPLHF. V gene TRBV15 combines with J gene TRBJ1-6; 10 bases match TRBD1. With V trimmed by 3 bases and J by 10 bases, 6 bases remained unmatched. This CDR3 spans 15 amino acids. CDR1 is LNHNV, CDR2 YYDKDF, per germline (reference sequence).

This clonotype was seen only a few times. The chain has TRBV7-2 and TRBJ2-7, with no clear D. The CDR3 length is 14 residues. Germline CDR1 SGHTA, CDR2 FQGNSA. V was pared by 6 bases and J by 0 bases, with 12 bases between. In nucleotides, the CDR3 is TGTGCCAGCAGATCTACGATGGCCTCCTACGAGCAGTACTTC. Translating it yields CASRSTMASYEQYF.

This clonotype was seen only a few times. This chain connects TRBV20-1 to TRBJ1-5, with TRBD1 as a possible D gene (5 bases). Germline V gene lookup returns CDR1 DFQATT and CDR2 SNEGSKA (reference sequence). CDR3 length: 14 amino acids. Trimming cost V 0 bases and J 11 bases, with 17 bases left between them. CDR3 bases: TGCAGTGCTAGAGATCCAGGGACCGAGCGGTCCCAGCATTTT. Protein sequence: CSARDPGTERSQHF.

This clonotype came up many times. The chain links TRBV28 to TRBJ2-2; D is perhaps TRBD1 or TRBD2 (5 bases each). Germline V gene data show CDR1 as MDHEN and CDR2 as SYDVKM. V was pared by 3 bases and J by 1 base, with 9 bases between. The length of the CDR3 is 15 residues. DNA for the CDR3: TGTGCCAGCAGTTTGGGGGATAGGAACACCGGGGAGCTGTTTTTT. It translates to CASSLGDRNTGELFF.

Of note for this clonotype: The junction differs from germline at one of its ends, possibly a read error. This chain uses TRBV18 with TRBJ2-2, with D perhaps matching TRBD2 (6 bases). The CDR3 consists of 15 residues. Germline-derived CDR1 and CDR2 are KGHSH and LQKENI. In DNA, the CDR3 is TGTGCCAGCTCCCCACGACTAGACTACACCGGGGAGCTGTTTTTT. Protein product: CASSPRLDYTGELFF.

This clonotype was found a few times. The chain carries TRBV27 and TRBJ2-5; weak D call: TRBD2 (5 bases). Germline loops: CDR1 MNHEY, CDR2 SMNVEV (reference sequence). The CDR3 is 13 residues long. V lost 6 bases, J lost 3 bases, and 11 bases lay in between. The CDR3 is CASRGSGKETQYF. In DNA form, the CDR3 reads TGTGCCAGCAGGGGGAGCGGAAAAGAGACCCAGTACTTC.

Ten or more counts support this clonotype. Here the CDR3 reads CASCFGGWNTEAFF. CDR3 coding DNA: TGTGCCAGTTGCTTCGGAGGCTGGAACACTGAAGCTTTCTTT. This chain uses TRBV6-4 with TRBJ1-1; D gene uncertain. The ends were cut back, 9 bases at V and 1 base at J, with 15 bases in the middle. CDR3 length: 14 amino acids. Germline V CDR1 and CDR2: MRHNA, SNTAGT.